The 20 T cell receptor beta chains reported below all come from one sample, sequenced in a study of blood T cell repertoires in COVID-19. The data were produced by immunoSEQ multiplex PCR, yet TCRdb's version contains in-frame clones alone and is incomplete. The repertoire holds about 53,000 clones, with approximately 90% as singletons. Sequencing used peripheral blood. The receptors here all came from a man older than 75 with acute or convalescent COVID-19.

CDR3 sequence reads: CASSDRAGANVLTF. DNA of the CDR3: TGTGCCAGCAGTGACAGGGCTGGGGCCAACGTCCTGACTTTC. The J gene is TRBJ2-6, the V gene TRBV2; TRBD1 is a possible D gene (5 bases). In germline, CDR1 is SNHLY, CDR2 FYNNEI. The CDR3 consists of 14 residues. Deletions cut 3 bases from V and 2 bases from J, with 5 bases between. Using reference TRBV2 and TRBJ2-6 for the parts outside the CDR3, the full variable domain is EPEVTQTPSHQVTQMGQEVILRCVPISNHLYFYWYRQILGQKVEFLVSFYNNEISEKSEIFDDQFSVERPDGSNFTLKIRSTKLEDSAMYFCASSDRAGANVLTFGAGSRLTVL.

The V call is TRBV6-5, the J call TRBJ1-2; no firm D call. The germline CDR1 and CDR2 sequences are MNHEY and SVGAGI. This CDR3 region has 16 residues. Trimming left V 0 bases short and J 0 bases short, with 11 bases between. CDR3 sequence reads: CASSYSNSRSNYGYTF. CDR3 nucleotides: TGTGCCAGCAGTTACTCGAATTCCAGATCTAACTATGGCTACACCTTC.

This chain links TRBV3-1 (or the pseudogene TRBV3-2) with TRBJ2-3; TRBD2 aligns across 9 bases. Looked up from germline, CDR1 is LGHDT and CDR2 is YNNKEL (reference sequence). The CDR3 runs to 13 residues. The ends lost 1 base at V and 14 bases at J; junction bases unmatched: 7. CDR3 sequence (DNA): TGTGCCAGCAGCCAAGCTTTACTAGCGGGCCCGTATTTT. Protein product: CASSQALLAGPYF.

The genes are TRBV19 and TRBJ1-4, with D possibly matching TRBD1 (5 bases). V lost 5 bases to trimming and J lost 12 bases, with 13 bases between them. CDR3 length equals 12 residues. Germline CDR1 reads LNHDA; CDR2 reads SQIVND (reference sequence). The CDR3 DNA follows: TGTGCCAGTAGTTCCTACCGGGGGGAACTGTTTTTT. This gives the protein CASSSYRGELFF.

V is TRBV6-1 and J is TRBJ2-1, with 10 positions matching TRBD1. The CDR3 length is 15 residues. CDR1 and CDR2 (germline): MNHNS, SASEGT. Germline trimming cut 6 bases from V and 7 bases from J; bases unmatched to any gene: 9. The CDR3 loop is CASSSGGQGPNEQFF. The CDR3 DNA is TGTGCCAGCAGCTCCGGGGGACAGGGGCCGAATGAGCAGTTCTTC.

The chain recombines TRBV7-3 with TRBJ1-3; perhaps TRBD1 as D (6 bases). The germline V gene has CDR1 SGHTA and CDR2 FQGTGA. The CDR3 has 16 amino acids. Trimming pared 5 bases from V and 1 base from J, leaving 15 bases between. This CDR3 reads CASSQQGPGSGNTIYF. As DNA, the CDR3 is TGTGCCAGCAGCCAACAGGGCCCGGGGTCTGGAAACACCATATATTTT.

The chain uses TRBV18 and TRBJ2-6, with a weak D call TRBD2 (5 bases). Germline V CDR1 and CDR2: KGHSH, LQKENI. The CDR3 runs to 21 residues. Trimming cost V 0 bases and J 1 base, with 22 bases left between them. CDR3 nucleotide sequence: TGTGCCAGCTCACCACCGAATCGGAGGTTGGCAACTCGGTCTGGGGCCAACGTCCTGACTTTC. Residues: CASSPPNRRLATRSGANVLTF.

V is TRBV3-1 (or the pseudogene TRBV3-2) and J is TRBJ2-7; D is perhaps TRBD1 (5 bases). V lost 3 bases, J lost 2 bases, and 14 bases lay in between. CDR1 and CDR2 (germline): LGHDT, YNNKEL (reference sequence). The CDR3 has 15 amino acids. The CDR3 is CASSHAGAGTYEQYF. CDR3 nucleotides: TGTGCCAGCAGCCACGCTGGGGCAGGGACCTACGAGCAGTACTTC.

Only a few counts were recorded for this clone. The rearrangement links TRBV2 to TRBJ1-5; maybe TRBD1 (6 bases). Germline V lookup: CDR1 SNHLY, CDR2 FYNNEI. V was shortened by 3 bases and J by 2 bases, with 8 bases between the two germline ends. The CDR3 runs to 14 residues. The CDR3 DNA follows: TGTGCCAGCAGTGACAGACAGGGCAATCAGCCCCAGCATTTT. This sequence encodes CASSDRQGNQPQHF.

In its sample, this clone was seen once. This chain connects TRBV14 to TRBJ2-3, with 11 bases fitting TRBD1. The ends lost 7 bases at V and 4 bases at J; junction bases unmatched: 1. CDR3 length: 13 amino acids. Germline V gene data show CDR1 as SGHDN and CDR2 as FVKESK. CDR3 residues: CASKGQGADTQYF. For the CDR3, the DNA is TGTGCCAGCAAGGGACAGGGGGCAGATACGCAGTATTTT. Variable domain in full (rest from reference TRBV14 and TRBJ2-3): EAGVTQFPSHSVIEKGQTVTLRCDPISGHDNLYWYRRVMGKEIKFLLHFVKESKQDESGMPNNRFLAERTGGTYSTLKVQPAELEDSGVYFCASKGQGADTQYFGPGTRLTVL.

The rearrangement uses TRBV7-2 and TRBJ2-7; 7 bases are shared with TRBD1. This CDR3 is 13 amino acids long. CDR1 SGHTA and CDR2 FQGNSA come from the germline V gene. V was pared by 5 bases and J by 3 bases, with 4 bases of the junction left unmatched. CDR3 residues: CASSIDRDYEQYF. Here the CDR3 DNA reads TGTGCCAGCAGCATCGACAGGGACTACGAGCAGTACTTC.

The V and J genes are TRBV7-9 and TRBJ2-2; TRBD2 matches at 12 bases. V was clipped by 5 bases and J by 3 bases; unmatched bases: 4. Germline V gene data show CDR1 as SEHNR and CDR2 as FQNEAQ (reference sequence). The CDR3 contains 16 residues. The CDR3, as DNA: TGTGCCAGCAGCCGACTAGCGGGGGCCCACACCGGGGAGCTGTTTTTT. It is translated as CASSRLAGAHTGELFF.

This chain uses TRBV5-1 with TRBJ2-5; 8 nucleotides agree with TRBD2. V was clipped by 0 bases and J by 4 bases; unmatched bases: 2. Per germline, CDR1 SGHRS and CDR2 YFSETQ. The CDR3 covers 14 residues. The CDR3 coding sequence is TGCGCCAGCAGCTTGGCGGGGGGGCCAGAGACCCAGTACTTC. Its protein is CASSLAGGPETQYF.

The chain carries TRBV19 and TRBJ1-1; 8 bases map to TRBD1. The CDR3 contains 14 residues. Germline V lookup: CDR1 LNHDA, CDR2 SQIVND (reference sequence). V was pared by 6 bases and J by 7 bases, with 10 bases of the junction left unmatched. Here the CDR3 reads CASSSQGASGEAFF. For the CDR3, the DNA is TGTGCCAGTAGCTCCCAGGGGGCGAGTGGTGAAGCTTTCTTT.

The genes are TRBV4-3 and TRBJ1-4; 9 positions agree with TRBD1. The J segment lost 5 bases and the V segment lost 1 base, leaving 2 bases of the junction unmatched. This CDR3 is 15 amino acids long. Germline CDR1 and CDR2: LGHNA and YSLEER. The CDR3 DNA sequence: TGCGCCAGCAGCCAAGGGGACAGGGTGAATGAAAAACTGTTTTTT. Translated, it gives CASSQGDRVNEKLFF.

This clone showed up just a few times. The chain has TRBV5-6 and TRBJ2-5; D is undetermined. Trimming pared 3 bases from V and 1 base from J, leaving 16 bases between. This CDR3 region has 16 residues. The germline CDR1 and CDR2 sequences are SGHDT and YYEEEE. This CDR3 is CASSSPSGESQETQYF. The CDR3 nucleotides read TGTGCCAGCAGCTCCCCGTCCGGAGAAAGCCAAGAGACCCAGTACTTC.

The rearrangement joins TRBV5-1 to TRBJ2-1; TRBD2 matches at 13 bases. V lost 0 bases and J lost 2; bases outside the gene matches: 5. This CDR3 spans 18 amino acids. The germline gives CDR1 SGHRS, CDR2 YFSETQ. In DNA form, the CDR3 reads TGCGCCAGCAGCTTGGGGGGACTAGCGGGGCCCACCTACAATGAGCAGTTCTTC. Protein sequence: CASSLGGLAGPTYNEQFF.

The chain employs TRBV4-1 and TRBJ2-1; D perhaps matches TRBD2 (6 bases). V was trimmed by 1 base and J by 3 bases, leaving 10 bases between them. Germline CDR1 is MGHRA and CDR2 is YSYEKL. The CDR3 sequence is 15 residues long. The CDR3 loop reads CASSQVAGLYNEQFF. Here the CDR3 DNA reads TGCGCCAGCAGCCAAGTGGCGGGACTCTACAATGAGCAGTTCTTC.

CDR3 sequence reads: CASSQVIGDRAPTGELFF. Written as DNA, the CDR3 is TGTGCCAGCAGCCAAGTAATCGGCGACAGGGCTCCAACCGGGGAGCTGTTTTTT. This chain uses TRBV3-1 (or the pseudogene TRBV3-2) with TRBJ2-2; TRBD1 agrees at 7 bases. This CDR3 has 18 amino acids. J was trimmed by 5 bases and V by 1 base; bases with no gene match: 13. From germline, CDR1 is LGHDT and CDR2 YNNKEL (reference sequence).

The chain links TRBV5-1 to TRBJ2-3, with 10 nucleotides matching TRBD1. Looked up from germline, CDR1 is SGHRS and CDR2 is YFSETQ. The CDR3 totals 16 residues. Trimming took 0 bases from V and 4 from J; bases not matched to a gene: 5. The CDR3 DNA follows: TGCGCCAGCAGCTTGGAGCCGGACAGGGGGTCAGATACGCAGTATTTT. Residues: CASSLEPDRGSDTQYF.